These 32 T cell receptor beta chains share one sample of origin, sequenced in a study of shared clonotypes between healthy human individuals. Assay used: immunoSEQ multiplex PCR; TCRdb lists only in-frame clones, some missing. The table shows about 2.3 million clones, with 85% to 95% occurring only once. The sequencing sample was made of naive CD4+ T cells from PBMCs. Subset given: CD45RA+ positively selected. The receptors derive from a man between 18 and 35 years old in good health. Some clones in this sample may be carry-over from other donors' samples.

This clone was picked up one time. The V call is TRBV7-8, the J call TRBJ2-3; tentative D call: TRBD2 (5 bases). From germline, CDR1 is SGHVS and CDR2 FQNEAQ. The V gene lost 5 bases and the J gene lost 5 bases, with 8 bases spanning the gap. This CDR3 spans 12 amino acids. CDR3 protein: CASSIGGDTQYF. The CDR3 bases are TGTGCCAGCAGCATAGGAGGAGATACGCAGTATTTT.

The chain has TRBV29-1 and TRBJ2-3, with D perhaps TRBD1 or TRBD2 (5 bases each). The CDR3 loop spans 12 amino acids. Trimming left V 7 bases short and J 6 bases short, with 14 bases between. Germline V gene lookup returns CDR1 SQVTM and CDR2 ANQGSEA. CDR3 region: CSAVGTWDTQYF. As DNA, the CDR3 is TGCAGCGCCGTAGGGACCTGGGATACGCAGTATTTT.

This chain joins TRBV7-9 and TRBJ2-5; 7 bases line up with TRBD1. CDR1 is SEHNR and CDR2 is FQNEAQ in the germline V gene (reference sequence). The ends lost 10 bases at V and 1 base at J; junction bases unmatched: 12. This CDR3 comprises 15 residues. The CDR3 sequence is CATQKNPGGQETQYF. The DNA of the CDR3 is TGTGCCACCCAGAAGAACCCAGGGGGCCAAGAGACCCAGTACTTC.

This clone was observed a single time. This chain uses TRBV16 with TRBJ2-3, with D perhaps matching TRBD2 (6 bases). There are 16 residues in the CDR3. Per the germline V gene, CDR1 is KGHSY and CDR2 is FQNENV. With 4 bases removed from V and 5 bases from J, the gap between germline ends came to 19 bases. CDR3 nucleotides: TGTGCCAGCAGCCGCCCCCGCGGGGCTGGCTTAGATACGCAGTATTTT. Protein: CASSRPRGAGLDTQYF.

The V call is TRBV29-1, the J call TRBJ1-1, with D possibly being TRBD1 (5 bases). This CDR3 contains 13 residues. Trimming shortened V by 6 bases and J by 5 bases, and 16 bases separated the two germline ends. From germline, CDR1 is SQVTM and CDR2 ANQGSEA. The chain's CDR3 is CSVAQGPRTEAFF. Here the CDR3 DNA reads TGCAGCGTGGCTCAGGGTCCGCGGACTGAAGCTTTCTTT.

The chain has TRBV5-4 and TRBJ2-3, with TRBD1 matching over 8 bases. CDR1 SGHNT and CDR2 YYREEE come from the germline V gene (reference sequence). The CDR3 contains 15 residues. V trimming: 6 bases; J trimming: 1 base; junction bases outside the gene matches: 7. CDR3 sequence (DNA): TGTGCCAGCAACCCTGGACAGGGCCGCACAGATACGCAGTATTTT. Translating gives CASNPGQGRTDTQYF.

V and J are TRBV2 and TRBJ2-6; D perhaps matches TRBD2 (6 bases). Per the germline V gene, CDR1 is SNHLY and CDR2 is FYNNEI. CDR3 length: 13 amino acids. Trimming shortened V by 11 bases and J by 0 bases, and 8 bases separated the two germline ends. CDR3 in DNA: TGTGCCGGGGGGACCTCTGGGGCCAACGTCCTGACTTTC. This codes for CAGGTSGANVLTF.

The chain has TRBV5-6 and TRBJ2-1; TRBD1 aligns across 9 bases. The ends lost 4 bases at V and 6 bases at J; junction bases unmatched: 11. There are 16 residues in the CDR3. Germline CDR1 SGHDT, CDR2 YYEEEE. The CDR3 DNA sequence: TGTGCCAGCAGCACTAGTGGGACAGGGTATTTCAATGAGCAGTTCTTC. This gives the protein CASSTSGTGYFNEQFF.

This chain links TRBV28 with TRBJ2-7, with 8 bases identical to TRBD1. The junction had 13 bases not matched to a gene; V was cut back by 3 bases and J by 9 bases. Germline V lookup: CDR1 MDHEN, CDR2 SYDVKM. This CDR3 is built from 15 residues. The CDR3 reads CASSFSRQGAKGQYF. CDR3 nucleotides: TGTGCCAGCAGTTTTTCTAGGCAGGGGGCAAAAGGGCAGTACTTC. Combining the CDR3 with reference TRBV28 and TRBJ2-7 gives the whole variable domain DVKVTQSSRYLVKRTGEKVFLECVQDMDHENMFWYRQDPGLGLRLIYFSYDVKMKEKGDIPEGYSVSREKKERFSLILESASTNQTSMYLCASSFSRQGAKGQYFGPGTRLTVT.

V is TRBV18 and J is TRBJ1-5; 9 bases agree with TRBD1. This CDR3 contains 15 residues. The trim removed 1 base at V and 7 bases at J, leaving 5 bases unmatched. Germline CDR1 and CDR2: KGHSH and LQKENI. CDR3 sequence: CASSPRGQGGQPQHF. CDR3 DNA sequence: TGTGCCAGCTCACCACGGGGACAGGGTGGGCAGCCCCAGCATTTT.

As DNA, the CDR3 is TGTGCCAGCAGTTTACCCTCCCCTAGCACAGATACGCAGTATTTT. It codes for CASSLPSPSTDTQYF. This chain joins TRBV6-6 and TRBJ2-3; D call uncertain. CDR1 MNHNY and CDR2 SVGAGI come from the germline V gene (reference sequence). With 4 bases removed from V and 0 bases from J, the gap between germline ends came to 11 bases. This CDR3 region has 15 residues.

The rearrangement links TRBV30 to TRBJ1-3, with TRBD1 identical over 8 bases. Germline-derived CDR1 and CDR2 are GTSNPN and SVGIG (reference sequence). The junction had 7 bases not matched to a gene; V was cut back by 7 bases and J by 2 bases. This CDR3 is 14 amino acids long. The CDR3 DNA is TGTGCCTCCAGGACAGGGAACACTGGAAACACCATATATTTT. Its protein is CASRTGNTGNTIYF. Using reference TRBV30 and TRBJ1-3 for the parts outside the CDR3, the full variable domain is SQTIHQWPATLVQPVGSPLSLECTVEGTSNPNLYWYRQAAGRGLQLLFYSVGIGQISSEVPQNLSASRPQDRQFILSSKKLLLSDSGFYLCASRTGNTGNTIYFGEGSWLTVV.

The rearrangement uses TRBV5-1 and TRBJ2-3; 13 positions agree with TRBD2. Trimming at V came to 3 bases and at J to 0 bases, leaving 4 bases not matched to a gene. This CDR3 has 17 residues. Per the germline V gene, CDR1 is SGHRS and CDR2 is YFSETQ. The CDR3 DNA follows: TGCGCCAGCAGCTGGGGGACTAGCGGGATCAGCACAGATACGCAGTATTTT. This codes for CASSWGTSGISTDTQYF.

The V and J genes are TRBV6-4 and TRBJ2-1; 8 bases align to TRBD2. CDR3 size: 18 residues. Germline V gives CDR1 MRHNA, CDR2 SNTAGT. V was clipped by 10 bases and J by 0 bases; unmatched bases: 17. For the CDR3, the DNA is TGTGCCACCCATACTAGGACTAGCCGAACTGACTCCTACAATGAGCAGTTCTTC. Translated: CATHTRTSRTDSYNEQFF.

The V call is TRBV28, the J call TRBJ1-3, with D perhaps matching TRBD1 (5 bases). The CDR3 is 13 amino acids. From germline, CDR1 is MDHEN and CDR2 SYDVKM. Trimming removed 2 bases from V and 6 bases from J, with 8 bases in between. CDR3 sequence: CASSLARVNTIYF. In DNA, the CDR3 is TGTGCCAGCAGTTTAGCCAGGGTAAACACCATATATTTT. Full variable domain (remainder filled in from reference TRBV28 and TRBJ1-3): DVKVTQSSRYLVKRTGEKVFLECVQDMDHENMFWYRQDPGLGLRLIYFSYDVKMKEKGDIPEGYSVSREKKERFSLILESASTNQTSMYLCASSLARVNTIYFGEGSWLTVV.

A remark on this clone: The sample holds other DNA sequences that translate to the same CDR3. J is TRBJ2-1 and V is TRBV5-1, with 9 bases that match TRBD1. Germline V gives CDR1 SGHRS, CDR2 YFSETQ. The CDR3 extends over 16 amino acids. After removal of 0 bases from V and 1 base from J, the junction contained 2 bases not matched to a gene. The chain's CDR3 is CASSLEGTGSYNEQFF. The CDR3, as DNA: TGCGCCAGCAGCTTGGAGGGGACAGGGTCCTACAATGAGCAGTTCTTC.

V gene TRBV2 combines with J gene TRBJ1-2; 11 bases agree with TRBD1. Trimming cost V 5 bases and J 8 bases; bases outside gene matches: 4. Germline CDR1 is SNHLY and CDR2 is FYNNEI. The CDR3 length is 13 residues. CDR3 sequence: CASSNGTGGGYTF. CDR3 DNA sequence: TGTGCCAGCAGTAACGGGACAGGGGGAGGCTACACCTTC.

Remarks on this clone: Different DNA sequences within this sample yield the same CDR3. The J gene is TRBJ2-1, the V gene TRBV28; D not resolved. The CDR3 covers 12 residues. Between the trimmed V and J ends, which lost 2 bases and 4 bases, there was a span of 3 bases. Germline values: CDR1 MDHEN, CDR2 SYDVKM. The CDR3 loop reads CASSLTYNEQFF. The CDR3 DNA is TGTGCCAGCAGTTTAACTTACAATGAGCAGTTCTTC.

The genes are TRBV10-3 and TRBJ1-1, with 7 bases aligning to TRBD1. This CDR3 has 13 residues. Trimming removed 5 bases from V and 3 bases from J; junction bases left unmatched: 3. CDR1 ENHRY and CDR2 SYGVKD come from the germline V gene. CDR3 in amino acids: CAISLRGDTEAFF. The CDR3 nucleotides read TGTGCCATCAGTCTCAGGGGGGACACTGAAGCTTTCTTT.

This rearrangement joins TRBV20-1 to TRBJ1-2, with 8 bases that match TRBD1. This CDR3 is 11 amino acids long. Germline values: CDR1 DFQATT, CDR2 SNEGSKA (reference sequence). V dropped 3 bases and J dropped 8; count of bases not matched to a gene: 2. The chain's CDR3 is CSASRGQGYTF. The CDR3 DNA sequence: TGCAGTGCTAGCAGGGGGCAGGGCTACACCTTC.

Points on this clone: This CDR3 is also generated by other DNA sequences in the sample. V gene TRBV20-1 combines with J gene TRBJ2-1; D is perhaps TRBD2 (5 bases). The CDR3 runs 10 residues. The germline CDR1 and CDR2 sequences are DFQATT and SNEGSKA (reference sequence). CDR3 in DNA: TGCAGCGGGGTCTACAATGAGCAGTTCTTC. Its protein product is CSGVYNEQFF.

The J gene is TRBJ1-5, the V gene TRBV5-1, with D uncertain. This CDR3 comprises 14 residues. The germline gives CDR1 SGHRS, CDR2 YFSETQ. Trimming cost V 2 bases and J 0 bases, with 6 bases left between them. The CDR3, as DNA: TGCGCCAGCAGCTTAGGGTGTAGCAATCAGCCCCAGCATTTT. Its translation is CASSLGCSNQPQHF.

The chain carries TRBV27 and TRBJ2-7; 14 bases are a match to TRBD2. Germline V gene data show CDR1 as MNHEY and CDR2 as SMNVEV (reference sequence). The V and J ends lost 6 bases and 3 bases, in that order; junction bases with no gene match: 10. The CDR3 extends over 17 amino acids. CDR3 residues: CASSPGTSGSRNYEQYF. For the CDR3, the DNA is TGTGCCAGCAGCCCAGGGACTAGCGGGAGTAGAAACTACGAGCAGTACTTC.

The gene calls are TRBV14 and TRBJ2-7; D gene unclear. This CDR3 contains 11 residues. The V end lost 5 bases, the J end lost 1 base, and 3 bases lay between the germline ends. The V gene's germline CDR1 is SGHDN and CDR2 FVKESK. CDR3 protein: CASSFSYEQYF. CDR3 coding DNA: TGTGCCAGCAGCTTTTCCTACGAGCAGTACTTC.

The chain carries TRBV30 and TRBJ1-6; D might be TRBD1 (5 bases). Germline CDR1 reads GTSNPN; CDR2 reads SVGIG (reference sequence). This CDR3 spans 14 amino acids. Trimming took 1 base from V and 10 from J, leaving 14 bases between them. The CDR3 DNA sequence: TGTGCCTGGAGTGCGGGCAGGGTGGACTCACCCCTCCACTTT. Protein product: CAWSAGRVDSPLHF.

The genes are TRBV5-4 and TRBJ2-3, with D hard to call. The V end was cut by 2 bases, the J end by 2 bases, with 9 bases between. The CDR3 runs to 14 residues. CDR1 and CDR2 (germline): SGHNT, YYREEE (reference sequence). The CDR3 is CASSLPQHTDTQYF. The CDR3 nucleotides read TGTGCCAGCAGCTTACCACAGCACACAGATACGCAGTATTTT.

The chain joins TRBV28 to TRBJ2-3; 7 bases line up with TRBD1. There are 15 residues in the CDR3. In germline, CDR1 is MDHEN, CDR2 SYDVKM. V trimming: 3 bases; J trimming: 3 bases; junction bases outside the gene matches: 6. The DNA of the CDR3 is TGTGCCAGCAGTTTGCAAAACAGGGGTACAGATACGCAGTATTTT. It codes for CASSLQNRGTDTQYF.

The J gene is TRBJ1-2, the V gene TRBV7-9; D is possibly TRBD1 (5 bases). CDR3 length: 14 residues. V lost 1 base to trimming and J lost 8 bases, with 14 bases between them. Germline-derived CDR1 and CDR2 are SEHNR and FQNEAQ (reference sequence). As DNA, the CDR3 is TGTGCCAGCAGCTTAGATCGACAGCTAGGAGGCTACACCTTC. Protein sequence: CASSLDRQLGGYTF. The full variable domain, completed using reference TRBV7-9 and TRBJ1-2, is DTGVSQNPRHKITKRGQNVTFRCDPISEHNRLYWYRQTLGQGPEFLTYFQNEAQLEKSRLLSDRFSAERPKGSFSTLEIQRTEQGDSAMYLCASSLDRQLGGYTFGSGTRLTVV.

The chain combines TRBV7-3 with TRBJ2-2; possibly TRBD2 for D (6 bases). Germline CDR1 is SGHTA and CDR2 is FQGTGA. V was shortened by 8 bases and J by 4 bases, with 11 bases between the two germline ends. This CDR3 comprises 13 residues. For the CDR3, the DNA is TGTGCCAGCCTTCTAGCGTCCACCGGGGAGCTGTTTTTT. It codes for CASLLASTGELFF.

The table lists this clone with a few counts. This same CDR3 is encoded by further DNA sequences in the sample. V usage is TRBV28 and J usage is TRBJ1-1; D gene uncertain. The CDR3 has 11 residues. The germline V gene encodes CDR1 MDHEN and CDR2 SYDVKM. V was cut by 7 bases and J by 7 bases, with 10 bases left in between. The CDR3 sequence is CASTQVSEAFF. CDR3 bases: TGTGCCAGCACTCAAGTAAGTGAAGCTTTCTTT.

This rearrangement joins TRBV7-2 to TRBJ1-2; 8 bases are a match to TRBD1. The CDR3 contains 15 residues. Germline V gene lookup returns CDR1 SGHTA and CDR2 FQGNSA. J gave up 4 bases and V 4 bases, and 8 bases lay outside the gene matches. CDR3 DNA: TGTGCCAGCAGCTCGAGCCCTGGACAGGGCTATGGCTACACCTTC. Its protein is CASSSSPGQGYGYTF.

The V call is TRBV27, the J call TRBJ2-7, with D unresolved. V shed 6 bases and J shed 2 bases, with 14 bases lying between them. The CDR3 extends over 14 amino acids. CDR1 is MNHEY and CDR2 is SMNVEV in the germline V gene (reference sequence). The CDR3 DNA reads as TGTGCCAGCAGACCCGCCGGCAGGCCCTACGAGCAGTACTTC. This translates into CASRPAGRPYEQYF.